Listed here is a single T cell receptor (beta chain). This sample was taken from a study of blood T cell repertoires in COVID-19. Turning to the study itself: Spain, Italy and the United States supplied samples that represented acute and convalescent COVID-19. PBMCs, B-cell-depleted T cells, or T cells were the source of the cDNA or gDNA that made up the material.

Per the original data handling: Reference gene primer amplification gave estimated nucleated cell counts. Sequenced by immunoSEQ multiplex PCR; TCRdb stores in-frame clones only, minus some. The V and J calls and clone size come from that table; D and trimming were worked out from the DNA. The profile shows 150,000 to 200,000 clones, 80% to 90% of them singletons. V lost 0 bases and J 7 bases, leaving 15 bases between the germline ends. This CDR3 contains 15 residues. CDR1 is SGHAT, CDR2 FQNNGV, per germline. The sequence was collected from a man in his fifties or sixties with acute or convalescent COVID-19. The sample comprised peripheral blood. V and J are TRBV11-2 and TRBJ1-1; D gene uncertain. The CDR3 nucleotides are TGTGCCAGCAGCTTAGATCTTACCCTACGGAGTGAAGCTTTCTTT. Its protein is CASSLDLTLRSEAFF.